Listed here are 7 T cell receptor beta chains from one sample, sequenced in a study of T cell responses to AZD1222 COVID-19 vaccine. Generated by immunoSEQ multiplex PCR, the TCRdb table keeps only in-frame clones and is missing some. The repertoire holds about 82,000 clones, over 75% seen once, with roughly an eighth in the top ten. The sample in question was peripheral blood, obtained 28 days after the second AZD1222 dose. The receptors were gathered from an adult who received the AZD1222 COVID-19 vaccine.

The chain uses TRBV24-1 and TRBJ2-1; tentatively, D is TRBD1 (6 bases). Germline CDR1 KGHDR, CDR2 SFDVKD. Trimming cost V 5 bases and J 7 bases, with 17 bases left between them. The CDR3 consists of 15 residues. In DNA, the CDR3 is TGTGCCACCAGTGCAGGGGAAGTTCCCAATAATGAGCAGTTCTTC. Its translation is CATSAGEVPNNEQFF.

The J gene is TRBJ2-3, the V gene TRBV4-2; D uncertain. With 4 bases removed from V and 6 bases from J, the gap between germline ends came to 17 bases. The CDR3 extends over 15 amino acids. CDR1 and CDR2 (germline): LGHNA, YNFKEQ. The CDR3 bases are TGTGCCAGCAGCCGCCCGGAAGGGCCGGTGGATACGCAGTATTTT. Translating gives CASSRPEGPVDTQYF.

The rearrangement links TRBV7-2 to TRBJ1-6; D gene ambiguous. Germline CDR1 SGHTA, CDR2 FQGNSA. This CDR3 has 13 residues. Trimming stripped 5 bases from V and 12 bases from J, with 14 bases between. The DNA of the CDR3 is TGTGCCAGCAGCCCCCAAGATAGGGTACCCCTCCACTTT. It is translated as CASSPQDRVPLHF.

V usage is TRBV28 and J usage is TRBJ2-2; D remains unclear. V lost 3 bases and J lost 8, with 13 bases in between. Germline CDR1 MDHEN, CDR2 SYDVKM. The CDR3 is 14 amino acids. CDR3 sequence (DNA): TGTGCCAGCAGTTTGGGCATGCGCAGAGGGGAGCTGTTTTTT. It translates to CASSLGMRRGELFF.

The J gene is TRBJ1-2, the V gene TRBV28; D call uncertain. V was pared by 6 bases and J by 2 bases, with 4 bases between. The CDR3 is 11 residues long. From germline, CDR1 is MDHEN and CDR2 SYDVKM. The CDR3 nucleotides read TGTGCCAGCAGCACCAACTATGGCTACACCTTC. Translation gives CASSTNYGYTF.

This clone was recorded at least ten times. The sample carries other DNA sequences with the same CDR3. In DNA form, the CDR3 reads TGTGCCAGCAACCTAGGGGCAATTAACTATGGCTACACCTTC. Its translation: CASNLGAINYGYTF. The chain carries TRBV11-2 and TRBJ1-2, with D perhaps TRBD1 (5 bases). Trimming removed 7 bases from V and 1 base from J, with 13 bases in between. The CDR3 extends over 14 amino acids. Germline-derived CDR1 and CDR2 are SGHAT and FQNNGV.

The genes are TRBV12-3 or TRBV12-4 and TRBJ1-6; 9 bases are shared with TRBD1. The CDR3 has 13 residues. V dropped 9 bases and J dropped 9; count of bases not matched to a gene: 6. CDR3 nucleotide sequence: TGTGCCAGTAAGGGGACAGGGCCTTCACCCCTCCACTTT. Its protein product is CASKGTGPSPLHF.